This is a list of T cell receptor beta chains from one sample in a study of blood T cell repertoires in COVID-19. Assay used: immunoSEQ multiplex PCR; TCRdb lists only in-frame clones, some missing. The sample holds a few hundred thousand clones, roughly 89% seen once. The specimen sequenced was peripheral blood. The receptors derive from a woman aged 40 to 49 who had recovered from COVID-19. CDR3s include the opening cysteine and the closing phenylalanine or tryptophan. A D gene is named only where the DNA matches it firmly. Part of the rows lack a size; the others show once, few, many or a class for expanded clones.

clone_size	d_call	v_call	j_call	cdr3_aa	cdr3_nt
NA	TRBD1	TRBV11-1	TRBJ1-1	CASSKTGGLSEAFF	TGTGCCAGCAGCAAGACAGGGGGCTTGTCTGAAGCTTTCTTT
NA	TRBD1	TRBV6-5	TRBJ1-6	CASSTDRVTDRPLHF	TGTGCCAGCAGCACCGACAGGGTAACAGACCGACCCCTCCACTTT
few	NA	TRBV6-2/TRBV6-3	TRBJ2-7	CASSYGQSYEQYF	TGTGCCAGCAGTTACGGGCAGTCCTACGAGCAGTACTTC
NA	NA	TRBV7-3	TRBJ1-2	CASSLTGFAGYTF	TGTGCCAGCAGCTTAACGGGCTTTGCTGGCTACACCTTC
NA	NA	TRBV6-5	TRBJ1-5	CASGDSFSNQPQHF	TGTGCCAGCGGAGACAGCTTTAGCAATCAGCCCCAGCATTTT
NA	NA	TRBV7-2	TRBJ1-5	CASSLLVSGVGSNQPQHF	TGTGCCAGCAGCCTCCTCGTGTCGGGGGTTGGAAGCAATCAGCCCCAGCATTTT
NA	TRBD2	TRBV2	TRBJ2-2	CASTPRGGTGELFF	TGTGCCAGCACTCCTCGCGGGGGGACCGGGGAGCTGTTTTTT
NA	NA	TRBV7-3	TRBJ1-2	CASSLPGGLGYTF	TGTGCCAGCAGCTTACCGGGGGGCTTGGGCTACACCTTC
NA	NA	TRBV5-6	TRBJ2-5	CASTYAETQYF	TGTGCCAGCACCTACGCGGAGACCCAGTACTTC
NA	NA	TRBV25-1	TRBJ1-1	CASSEYNGRTEAFF	TGTGCCAGCAGTGAATATAATGGGAGGACTGAAGCTTTCTTT
NA	NA	TRBV3-1/TRBV3-2	TRBJ2-3	CASSQIADTQYF	TGTGCCAGCAGCCAGATAGCGGATACGCAGTATTTT
NA	NA	TRBV6-5	TRBJ1-2	CASSSDKAYGYTF	TGTGCCAGCAGTTCCGACAAAGCCTATGGCTACACCTTC
NA	NA	TRBV27	TRBJ2-7	CASSLRGRITFEQYF	TGTGCCAGCAGTTTAAGGGGCCGTATCACTTTCGAGCAGTACTTC
NA	TRBD2	TRBV29-1	TRBJ2-1	CSVEDYVTSGYNEQFF	TGCAGCGTTGAAGATTATGTGACTAGCGGATACAATGAGCAGTTCTTC
few	NA	TRBV7-9	TRBJ2-1	CASTLSQALDEQFF	TGTGCCAGCACCCTTTCCCAAGCGTTGGATGAGCAGTTCTTC
NA	TRBD1	TRBV27	TRBJ2-7	CASSLSYIWDRIHEQYF	TGTGCCAGCAGTTTATCCTACATTTGGGACAGGATCCACGAGCAGTACTTC
NA	TRBD1	TRBV27	TRBJ2-1	CASSGDRVVRFF	TGTGCCAGCAGTGGAGACAGGGTAGTTAGGTTCTTC
NA	NA	TRBV4-1	TRBJ2-7	CASSQTGSPTYEQYF	TGCGCCAGCAGCCAAACAGGGTCCCCCACCTACGAGCAGTACTTC
NA	NA	TRBV24-1	TRBJ1-1	CAGGRGTNTEAFF	TGTGCCGGCGGTCGGGGGACGAACACTGAAGCTTTCTTT
NA	NA	TRBV6-5	TRBJ1-3	CASSYSVTGGGNTIYF	TGTGCCAGCAGTTATTCAGTGACAGGAGGAGGAAACACCATATATTTT
NA	TRBD1	TRBV15	TRBJ2-7	CATSTGTGGYEQYF	TGTGCCACCAGCACCGGGACAGGGGGCTACGAGCAGTACTTC
NA	NA	TRBV7-2	TRBJ2-5	CASSLVFREETQYF	TGTGCCAGCAGCTTAGTATTCCGGGAAGAGACCCAGTACTTC
NA	TRBD2	TRBV11-3	TRBJ2-3	CASSSGLAGEVGTDTQYF	TGTGCCAGCAGCTCGGGACTAGCGGGGGAGGTTGGCACAGATACGCAGTATTTT
NA	NA	TRBV4-1	TRBJ2-2	CASSRHQGFPTGELFF	TGCGCCAGCAGCCGCCACCAGGGTTTCCCTACCGGGGAGCTGTTTTTT
NA	NA	TRBV14	TRBJ2-2	CASSQGFRAVGELFF	TGTGCCAGCAGCCAAGGGTTCAGGGCGGTCGGGGAGCTGTTTTTT
NA	NA	TRBV19	TRBJ2-5	CASSDQETQYF	TGTGCCAGTTCGGACCAAGAGACCCAGTACTTC
NA	NA	TRBV9	TRBJ1-5	CASSLGHNSNQPQHF	TGTGCCAGCAGCTTAGGACATAATAGCAATCAGCCCCAGCATTTT
NA	NA	TRBV19	TRBJ2-3	CASSMLEAGQYF	TGTGCCAGTAGTATGTTAGAGGCGGGGCAGTATTTT
NA	NA	TRBV18	TRBJ1-5	CASSVGPNQPQHF	TGTGCCAGCTCAGTGGGCCCCAATCAGCCCCAGCATTTT
NA	TRBD1	TRBV24-1	TRBJ1-2	CATSETGTGVEGYTF	TGTGCCACCAGTGAGACCGGGACAGGGGTGGAGGGCTACACCTTC
NA	TRBD1	TRBV5-6	TRBJ1-5	CASSSLFDRGRDQPQHF	TGTGCCAGCAGCTCTTTATTCGACAGGGGGCGCGATCAGCCCCAGCATTTT
few	NA	TRBV18	TRBJ2-1	CASSPIQRNEQFF	TGTGCCAGCTCACCGATTCAGAGGAATGAGCAGTTCTTC
NA	TRBD2	TRBV27	TRBJ2-5	CASSPREGETQYF	TGTGCCAGCAGTCCCCGGGAGGGGGAGACCCAGTACTTC
NA	TRBD2	TRBV5-4	TRBJ2-1	CASSPSSGSQFF	TGTGCCAGCAGCCCATCTAGCGGGAGCCAGTTCTTC
few	NA	TRBV10-1	TRBJ2-7	CASSAGHEYEQYF	TGCGCCAGCAGTGCGGGACACGAATACGAGCAGTACTTC
once	NA	TRBV5-8	TRBJ2-2	CASSLLAWGGELFF	TGTGCCAGCAGCTTGCTAGCGTGGGGCGGGGAGCTGTTTTTT
NA	NA	TRBV5-6	TRBJ2-2	CASSLYPWELFF	TGTGCCAGCAGCTTATATCCCTGGGAGCTGTTTTTT
NA	NA	TRBV24-1	TRBJ2-1	CATSDYPEGLYNEQFF	TGTGCCACCAGTGATTACCCTGAGGGTTTATACAATGAGCAGTTCTTC
NA	NA	TRBV30	TRBJ1-5	CAWRTRGINQPQHF	TGTGCCTGGAGGACCAGGGGTATAAATCAGCCCCAGCATTTT
NA	NA	TRBV27	TRBJ2-2	CASRRDLAPGELFF	TGTGCCAGCAGGCGGGACCTTGCCCCCGGGGAGCTGTTTTTT
few	NA	TRBV9	TRBJ1-1	CASSVSVNTEAFF	TGTGCCAGCAGCGTTTCGGTGAACACTGAAGCTTTCTTT
NA	NA	TRBV28	TRBJ1-6	CASRPARTGHSPLHF	TGTGCCAGCAGGCCCGCCAGAACAGGCCATTCACCCCTCCACTTT
NA	NA	TRBV12-1	TRBJ2-7	CASSFDSFKEGQEYEQYF	TGTGCCAGCAGCTTTGATAGTTTCAAGGAGGGACAGGAATACGAGCAGTACTTC
NA	NA	TRBV5-4	TRBJ1-2	CASTEFSMQGYTF	TGTGCCAGCACCGAGTTTTCTATGCAGGGGTACACCTTC
NA	TRBD2	TRBV6-2/TRBV6-3	TRBJ2-1	CASSSGLAGSYNEQFF	TGTGCCAGCAGTTCGGGACTAGCGGGTTCCTACAATGAGCAGTTCTTC
few	NA	TRBV7-9	TRBJ1-2	CASSPGQLNYGYTF	TGTGCCAGCAGCCCTGGACAGCTCAACTATGGCTACACCTTC
NA	TRBD2	TRBV10-1	TRBJ2-1	CASSRDYSNEQFF	TGCGCCAGCTCAAGGGACTATTCCAATGAGCAGTTCTTC
NA	TRBD1	TRBV5-1	TRBJ2-5	CASGPTGTQETQYF	TGCGCCAGCGGCCCGACAGGGACCCAAGAGACCCAGTACTTC
NA	NA	TRBV6-2/TRBV6-3	TRBJ1-1	CASSYGGTAFF	TGTGCCAGCAGTTATGGGGGCACGGCTTTCTTT
few	TRBD1	TRBV6-2/TRBV6-3	TRBJ1-5	CASSAGTVDNQPQHF	TGTGCCAGCAGCGCGGGGACAGTAGACAATCAGCCCCAGCATTTT
NA	TRBD2	TRBV6-2/TRBV6-3	TRBJ2-2	CASSLSGENTGELFF	TGTGCCAGCAGCCTTAGCGGGGAAAACACCGGGGAGCTGTTTTTT
NA	TRBD2	TRBV19	TRBJ2-5	CASSIDGGRAAGETQYF	TGTGCCAGTAGTATAGATGGCGGGAGGGCCGCTGGAGAGACCCAGTACTTC
NA	NA	TRBV28	TRBJ2-4	CASSPPTRPRNIQYF	TGTGCCAGCAGTCCTCCAACTAGGCCCCGAAACATTCAGTACTTC
NA	NA	TRBV6-5	TRBJ2-4	CASREGPAKNIQYF	TGTGCCAGCAGGGAGGGACCGGCCAAAAACATTCAGTACTTC
once	NA	TRBV19	TRBJ2-4	CASSDPQKQYF	TGTGCCAGTAGTGATCCGCAGAAGCAGTACTTC
NA	TRBD2	TRBV9	TRBJ2-1	CASSGHFSGTGPGEQFF	TGTGCCAGCAGCGGCCATTTTAGCGGGACGGGACCGGGTGAGCAGTTCTTC
NA	NA	TRBV16	TRBJ1-2	CASSQSRPTANYGYTF	TGTGCCAGCAGCCAATCTCGACCGACAGCTAACTATGGCTACACCTTC
NA	NA	TRBV7-9	TRBJ1-3	CASSLSELSGNTIYF	TGTGCCAGCAGCTTAAGTGAGCTCTCTGGAAACACCATATATTTT